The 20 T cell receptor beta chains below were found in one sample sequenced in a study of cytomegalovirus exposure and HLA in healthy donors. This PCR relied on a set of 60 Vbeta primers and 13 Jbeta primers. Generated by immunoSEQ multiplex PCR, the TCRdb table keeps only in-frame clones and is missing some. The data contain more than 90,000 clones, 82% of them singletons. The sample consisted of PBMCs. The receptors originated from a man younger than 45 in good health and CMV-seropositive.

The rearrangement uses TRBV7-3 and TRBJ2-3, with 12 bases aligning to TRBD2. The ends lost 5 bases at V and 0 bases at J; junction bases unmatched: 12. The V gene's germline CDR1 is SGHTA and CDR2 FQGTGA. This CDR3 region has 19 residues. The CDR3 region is CASSLIGLAGPASTDTQYF. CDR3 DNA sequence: TGTGCCAGCAGCCTTATAGGACTAGCGGGACCCGCTAGCACAGATACGCAGTATTTT. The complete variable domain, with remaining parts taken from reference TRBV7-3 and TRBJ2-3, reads GAGVSQTPSNKVTEKGKYVELRCDPISGHTALYWYRQSLGQGPEFLIYFQGTGAADDSGLPNDRFFAVRPEGSVSTLKIQRTERGDSAVYLCASSLIGLAGPASTDTQYFGPGTRLTVL.

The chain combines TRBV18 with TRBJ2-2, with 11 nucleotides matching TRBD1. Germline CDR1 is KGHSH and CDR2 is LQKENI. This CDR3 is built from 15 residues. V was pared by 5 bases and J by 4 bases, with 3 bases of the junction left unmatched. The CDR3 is CASSRDRGSTGELFF. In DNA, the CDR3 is TGTGCCAGCTCAAGGGACAGGGGGTCCACCGGGGAGCTGTTTTTT.

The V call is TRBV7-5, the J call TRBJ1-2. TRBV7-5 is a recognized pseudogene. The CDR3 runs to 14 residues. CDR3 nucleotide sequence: TGCGACCAAAAGGGAGGGGCTACTAACTATGGCTACACCTTC. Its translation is CDQKGGATNYGYTF.

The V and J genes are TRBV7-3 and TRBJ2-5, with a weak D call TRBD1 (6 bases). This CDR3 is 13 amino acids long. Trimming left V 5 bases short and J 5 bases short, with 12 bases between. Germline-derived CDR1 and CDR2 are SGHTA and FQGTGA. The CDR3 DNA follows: TGTGCCAGCAGCAACAGGGCAGGGGAGACCCAGTACTTC. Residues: CASSNRAGETQYF.

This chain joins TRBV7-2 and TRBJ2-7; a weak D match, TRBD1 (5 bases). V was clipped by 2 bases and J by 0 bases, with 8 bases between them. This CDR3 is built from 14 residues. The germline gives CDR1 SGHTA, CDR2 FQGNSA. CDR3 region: CASSLRQGSYEQYV. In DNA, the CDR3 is TGTGCCAGCAGCTTAAGGCAGGGCTCCTACGAGCAGTACGTC.

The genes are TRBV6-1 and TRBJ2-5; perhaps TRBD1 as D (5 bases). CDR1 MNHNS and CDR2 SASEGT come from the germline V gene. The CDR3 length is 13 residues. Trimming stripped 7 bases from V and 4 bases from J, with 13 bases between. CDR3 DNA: TGTGCCAGCACACGACAGAGAACAGAGACCCAGTACTTC. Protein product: CASTRQRTETQYF.

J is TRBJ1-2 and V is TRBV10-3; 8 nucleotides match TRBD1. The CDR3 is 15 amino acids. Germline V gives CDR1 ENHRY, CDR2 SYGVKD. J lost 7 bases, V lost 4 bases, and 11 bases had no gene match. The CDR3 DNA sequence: TGTGCCATCAGTGTAACGACAGGGGCAAGGGGTGGCTACACCTTC. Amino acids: CAISVTTGARGGYTF.

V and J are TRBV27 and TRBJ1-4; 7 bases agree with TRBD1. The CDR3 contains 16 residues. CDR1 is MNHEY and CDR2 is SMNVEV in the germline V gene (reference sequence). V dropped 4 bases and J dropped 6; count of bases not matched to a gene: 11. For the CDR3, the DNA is TGTGCCAGCAGTTCCTACCTACAGGGGTTGGATGAAAAACTGTTTTTT. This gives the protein CASSSYLQGLDEKLFF.

The CDR3 coding sequence is TGTGCCAGCAGTTTACTAGGAGGGGACAGGACAGATACGCAGTATTTT. Translating gives CASSLLGGDRTDTQYF. The chain couples TRBV27 to TRBJ2-3, with 8 positions matching TRBD1. Germline lookup yields CDR1 MNHEY and CDR2 SMNVEV (reference sequence). The CDR3 totals 16 residues. V was clipped by 2 bases and J by 3 bases; unmatched bases: 7.

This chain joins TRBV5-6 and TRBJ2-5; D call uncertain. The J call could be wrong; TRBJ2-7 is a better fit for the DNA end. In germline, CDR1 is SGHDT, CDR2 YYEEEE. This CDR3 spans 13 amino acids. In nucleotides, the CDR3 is TGTGCCAGCAGCCGGTCATCCCGCTACGAGCAGTACTTC. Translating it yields CASSRSSRYEQYF.

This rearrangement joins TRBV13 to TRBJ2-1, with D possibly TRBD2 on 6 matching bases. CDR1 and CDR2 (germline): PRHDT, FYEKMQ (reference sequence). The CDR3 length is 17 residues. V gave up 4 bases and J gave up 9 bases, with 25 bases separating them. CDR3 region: CASSSMVEGFGKGEQFF. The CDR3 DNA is TGTGCCAGCAGCTCTATGGTGGAGGGTTTCGGGAAGGGTGAGCAGTTCTTC.

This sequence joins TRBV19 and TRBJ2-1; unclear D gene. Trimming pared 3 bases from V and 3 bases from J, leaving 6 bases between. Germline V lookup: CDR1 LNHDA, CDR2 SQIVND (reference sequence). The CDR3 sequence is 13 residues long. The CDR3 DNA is TGTGCCAGTAGTATGGGCAGCTACAATGAGCAGTTCTTC. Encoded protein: CASSMGSYNEQFF.

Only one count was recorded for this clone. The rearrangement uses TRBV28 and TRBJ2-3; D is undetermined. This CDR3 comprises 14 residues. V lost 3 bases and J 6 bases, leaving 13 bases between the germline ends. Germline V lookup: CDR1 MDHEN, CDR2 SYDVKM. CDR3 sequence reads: CASSFPVAYDTQYF. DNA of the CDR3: TGTGCCAGCAGTTTCCCTGTCGCCTATGATACGCAGTATTTT.

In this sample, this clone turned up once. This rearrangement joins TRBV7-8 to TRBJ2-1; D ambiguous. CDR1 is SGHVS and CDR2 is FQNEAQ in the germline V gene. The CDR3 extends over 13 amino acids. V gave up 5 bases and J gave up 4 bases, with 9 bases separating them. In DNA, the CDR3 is TGTGCCAGCAGCCATACAAGATACAATGAGCAGTTCTTC. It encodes CASSHTRYNEQFF.

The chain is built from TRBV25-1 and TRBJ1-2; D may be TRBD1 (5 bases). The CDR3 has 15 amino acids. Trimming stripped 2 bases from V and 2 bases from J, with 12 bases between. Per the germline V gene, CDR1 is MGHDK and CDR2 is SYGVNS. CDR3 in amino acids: CASSEAGVVNYGYTF. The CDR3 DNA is TGTGCCAGCAGTGAAGCGGGGGTCGTGAACTATGGCTACACCTTC.

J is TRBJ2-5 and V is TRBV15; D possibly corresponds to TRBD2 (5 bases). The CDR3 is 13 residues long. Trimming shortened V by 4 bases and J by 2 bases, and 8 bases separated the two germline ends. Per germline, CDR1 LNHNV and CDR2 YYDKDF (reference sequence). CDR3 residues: CATSIGVQETQYF. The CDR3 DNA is TGTGCCACCAGCATCGGGGTACAAGAGACCCAGTACTTC.

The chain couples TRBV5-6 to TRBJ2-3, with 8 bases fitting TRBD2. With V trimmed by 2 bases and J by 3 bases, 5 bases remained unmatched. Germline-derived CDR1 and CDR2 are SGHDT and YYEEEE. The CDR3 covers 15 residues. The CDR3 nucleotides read TGTGCCAGCAGCTTCCTAGCGGGTTCTACAGATACGCAGTATTTT. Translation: CASSFLAGSTDTQYF.

The CDR3 reads CASSESQGVTEAFF. In nucleotides, the CDR3 is TGTGCCAGCAGTGAGAGTCAGGGCGTCACTGAAGCTTTCTTT. The J gene is TRBJ1-1, the V gene TRBV6-4; TRBD1 is a possible D gene (5 bases). With 3 bases removed from V and 4 bases from J, the gap between germline ends came to 12 bases. The CDR3 totals 14 residues. From germline, CDR1 is MRHNA and CDR2 SNTAGT.

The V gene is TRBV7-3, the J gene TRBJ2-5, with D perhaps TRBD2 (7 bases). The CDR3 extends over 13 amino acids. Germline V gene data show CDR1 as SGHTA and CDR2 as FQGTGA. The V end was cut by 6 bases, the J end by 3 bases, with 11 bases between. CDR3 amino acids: CASSGGAEETQYF. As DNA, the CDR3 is TGTGCCAGCAGTGGGGGGGCGGAAGAGACCCAGTACTTC.

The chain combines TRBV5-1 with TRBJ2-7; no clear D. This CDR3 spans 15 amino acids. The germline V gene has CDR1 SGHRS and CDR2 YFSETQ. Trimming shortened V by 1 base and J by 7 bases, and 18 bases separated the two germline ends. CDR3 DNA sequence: TGCGCCAGCAGCTTGCGACCGGCGGCTGGAATAGAGCAGTACTTC. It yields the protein CASSLRPAAGIEQYF.